Listed below are T cell receptor beta chains from one sample, sequenced in a study of cytomegalovirus exposure and HLA in healthy donors. Repertoires were generated with immunoSEQ multiplex PCR, while TCRdb's copy carries only in-frame clones and drops some. The sample yields over 130,000 clones, 70% to 85% seen once. Sequenced sample: PBMCs. These receptors all come from a male donor in good health and CMV-seronegative. Each CDR3 is given with its conserved first and last residue. Each record gives: V gene, clone size, J gene, D gene, CDR3 DNA, CDR3 protein. D genes are given only for firm matches. Not every row has a clone size; where given, it reads once, few, many or a size class.

v_gene: TRBV10-2
abundance: once
j_gene: TRBJ1-1
d_gene: NA
CDR3nt: TGCGCCAGCGGGCTCGCGGCGGGCACTGAAGCTTTCTTT
CDR3aa: CASGLAAGTEAFF

v_gene: TRBV5-8
abundance: once
j_gene: TRBJ2-3
d_gene: TRBD2
CDR3nt: TGTGCCAGCAGCTTAGGCGGCGGGAGGGCGTTAACAGATACGCAGTATTTT
CDR3aa: CASSLGGGRALTDTQYF

v_gene: TRBV5-6
abundance: NA
j_gene: TRBJ1-2
d_gene: TRBD1
CDR3nt: TGTGCCAGCAGCCTCGGACAGGGAACTGTGTTTGACTATGGCTACACCTTC
CDR3aa: CASSLGQGTVFDYGYTF

v_gene: TRBV19
abundance: few
j_gene: TRBJ1-1
d_gene: NA
CDR3nt: TGTGCCAGTAGTATAGCGGCAGGGGAGCAGCCGCCAGCTTTCTTT
CDR3aa: CASSIAAGEQPPAFF

v_gene: TRBV15
abundance: few
j_gene: TRBJ1-1
d_gene: NA
CDR3nt: TGTGCCACCAGCAGAGATAAGCCCGAAGAAGCTTTCTTT
CDR3aa: CATSRDKPEEAFF

v_gene: TRBV10-2
abundance: few
j_gene: TRBJ2-1
d_gene: TRBD2
CDR3nt: TGCGCCAGCAGTTGGACTAGCGGAAACAATGAGCAGTTCTTC
CDR3aa: CASSWTSGNNEQFF

v_gene: TRBV19
abundance: NA
j_gene: TRBJ2-1
d_gene: TRBD2
CDR3nt: TGTGCCAGCCTGGGACTAGCGGGGGGAGGAAATGAGCAGTTCTTC
CDR3aa: CASLGLAGGGNEQFF

v_gene: TRBV11-1
abundance: NA
j_gene: TRBJ1-2
d_gene: TRBD1
CDR3nt: TGTGCCAGCAGCTTTACTTCCAGGGGGCTCGGCTACACCTTC
CDR3aa: CASSFTSRGLGYTF

v_gene: TRBV7-6
abundance: NA
j_gene: TRBJ2-2
d_gene: TRBD2
CDR3nt: TGTGCCAGCAGCTCCCTAGCGGGAGGGGCCGGGGAGCTGTTTTTT
CDR3aa: CASSSLAGGAGELFF

v_gene: TRBV5-1
abundance: NA
j_gene: TRBJ2-7
d_gene: TRBD2
CDR3nt: TGCGCCAGCAGCTTGTTAGGACTAGCGCACAACGAGCAGTACTTC
CDR3aa: CASSLLGLAHNEQYF

v_gene: TRBV27
abundance: NA
j_gene: TRBJ1-5
d_gene: NA
CDR3nt: TGTGCCAGCAGTTTACCCCGATTTGGGACTTACCAGCCCCAGCATTTT
CDR3aa: CASSLPRFGTYQPQHF